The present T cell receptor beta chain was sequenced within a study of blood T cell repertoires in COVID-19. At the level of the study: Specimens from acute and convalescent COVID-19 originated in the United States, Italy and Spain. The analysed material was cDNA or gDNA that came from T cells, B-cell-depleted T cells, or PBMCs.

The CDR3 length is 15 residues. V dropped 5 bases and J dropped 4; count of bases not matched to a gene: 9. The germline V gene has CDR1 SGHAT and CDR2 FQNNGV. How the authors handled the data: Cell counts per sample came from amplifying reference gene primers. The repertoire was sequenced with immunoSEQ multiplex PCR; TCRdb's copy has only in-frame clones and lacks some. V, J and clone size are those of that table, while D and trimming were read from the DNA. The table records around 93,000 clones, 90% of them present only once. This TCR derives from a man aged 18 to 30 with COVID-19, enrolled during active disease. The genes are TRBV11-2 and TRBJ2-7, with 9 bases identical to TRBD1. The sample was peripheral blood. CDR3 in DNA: TGTGCCAGCAGCCCCCGGGACAGGGTGATGTACGAGCAGTACTTC. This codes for CASSPRDRVMYEQYF.